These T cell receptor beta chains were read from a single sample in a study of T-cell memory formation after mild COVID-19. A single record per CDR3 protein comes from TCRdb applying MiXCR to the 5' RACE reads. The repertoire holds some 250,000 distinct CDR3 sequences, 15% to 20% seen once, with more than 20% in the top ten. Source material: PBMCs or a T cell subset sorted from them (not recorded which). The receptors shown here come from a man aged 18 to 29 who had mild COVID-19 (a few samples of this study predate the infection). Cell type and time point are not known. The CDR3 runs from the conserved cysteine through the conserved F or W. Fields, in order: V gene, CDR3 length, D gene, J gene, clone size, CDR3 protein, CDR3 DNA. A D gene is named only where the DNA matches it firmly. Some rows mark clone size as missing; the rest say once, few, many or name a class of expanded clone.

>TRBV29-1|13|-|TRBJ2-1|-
CSVESKTHNEQFF
TGCAGCGTTGAAAGTAAAACCCACAATGAGCAGTTCTTC
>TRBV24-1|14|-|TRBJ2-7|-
CATSDSQGLNEQYF
TGTGCCACCAGTGATTCACAGGGTTTAAACGAGCAGTACTTC
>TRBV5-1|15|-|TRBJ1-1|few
CASSLDTMRNTEAFF
TGCGCCAGCAGCCTAGATACGATGAGGAACACTGAAGCTTTCTTT
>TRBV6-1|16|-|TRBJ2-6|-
CASSDLWTTGANVLTF
TGTGCCAGCAGTGACTTATGGACCACGGGGGCCAACGTCCTGACTTTC
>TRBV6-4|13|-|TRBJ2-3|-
CARRVPLNYTQYF
TGTGCCAGGAGGGTCCCTCTTAATTATACGCAGTATTTT
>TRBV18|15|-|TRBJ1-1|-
CASSPRSGLNTEAFF
TGTGCCAGCTCACCAAGATCCGGGCTGAACACTGAAGCTTTCTTT
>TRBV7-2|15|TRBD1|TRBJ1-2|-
CASSGDRGFAYGYTF
TGTGCCAGCAGCGGTGACAGGGGGTTTGCGTATGGCTACACCTTC
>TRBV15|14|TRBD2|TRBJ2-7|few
CATSWGRVEDEQYF
TGTGCCACCAGCTGGGGGAGGGTGGAGGACGAGCAGTACTTC
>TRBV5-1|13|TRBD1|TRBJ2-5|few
CASRWDRKETQYF
TGCGCCAGCAGGTGGGACAGAAAAGAGACCCAGTACTTC
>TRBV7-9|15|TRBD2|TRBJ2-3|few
CASSYIAGDTDTQYF
TGTGCCAGCAGCTATATAGCGGGGGACACAGATACGCAGTATTTT
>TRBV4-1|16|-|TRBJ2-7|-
CASSQDFWAGNDEQYF
TGCGCCAGCAGCCAAGACTTCTGGGCGGGGAACGACGAGCAGTACTTC
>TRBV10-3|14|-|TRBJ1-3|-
CAIRQGLSGNTIYF
TGTGCCATCAGACAGGGCCTCTCTGGAAACACCATATATTTT
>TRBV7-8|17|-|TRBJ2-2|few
CASSILLGSWNTGELFF
TGTGCCAGCAGCATACTCCTCGGGTCGTGGAACACCGGGGAGCTGTTTTTT
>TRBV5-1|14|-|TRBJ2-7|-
CASSPGPGSYEQYF
TGCGCCAGCAGCCCCGGTCCTGGCTCCTACGAGCAGTACTTC
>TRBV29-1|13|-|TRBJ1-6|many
CSVGADRNSPLHF
TGCAGCGTGGGGGCAGATAGAAATTCACCCCTCCACTTT
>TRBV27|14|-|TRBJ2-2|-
CASKGTRVVGELFF
TGTGCCAGCAAGGGAACTAGGGTCGTCGGGGAGCTGTTTTTT
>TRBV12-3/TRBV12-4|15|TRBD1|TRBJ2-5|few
CASSPDRVLLETQYF
TGTGCCAGCAGTCCGGACAGGGTACTCTTGGAGACCCAGTACTTC
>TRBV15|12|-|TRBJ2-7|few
CATSRDARTRYF
TGTGCCACCAGCAGAGATGCGAGAACGCGGTACTTC
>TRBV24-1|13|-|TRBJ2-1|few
CATSGPRVTEQFF
TGTGCCACCAGTGGACCTCGGGTCACTGAGCAGTTCTTC
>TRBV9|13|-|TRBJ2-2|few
CASSVWEHGELFF
TGTGCCAGCAGCGTATGGGAACACGGGGAGCTGTTTTTT
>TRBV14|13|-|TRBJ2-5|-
CASSQDYVETQYF
TGTGCCAGCAGCCAAGATTACGTGGAGACCCAGTACTTC
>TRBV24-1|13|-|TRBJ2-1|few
CATSEWGGNEQFF
TGTGCCACCAGTGAGTGGGGTGGGAATGAGCAGTTCTTC
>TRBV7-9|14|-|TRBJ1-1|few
CATTRGGADTEAFF
TGTGCCACCACCAGAGGAGGGGCGGACACTGAAGCTTTCTTT
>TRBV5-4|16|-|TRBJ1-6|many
CASSLFGARNNSPLHF
TGTGCCAGCAGCTTATTTGGGGCCCGGAATAATTCACCCCTCCACTTT
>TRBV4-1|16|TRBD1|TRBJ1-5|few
CASSQPTRGPRQPQHF
TGCGCCAGCAGCCAGCCAACCAGGGGGCCTAGGCAGCCCCAGCATTTT
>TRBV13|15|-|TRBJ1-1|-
CASSPRTRPNTEAFF
TGTGCCAGCAGCCCCCGAACCCGACCGAACACTGAAGCTTTCTTT
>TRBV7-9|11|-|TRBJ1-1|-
CASSLQEEAFF
TGTGCCAGCAGCTTACAGGAAGAAGCTTTCTTT
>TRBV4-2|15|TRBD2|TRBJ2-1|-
CASSQGLAGVGEQFF
TGTGCCAGCAGCCAGGGACTAGCGGGGGTAGGGGAGCAGTTCTTC
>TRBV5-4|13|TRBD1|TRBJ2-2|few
CASGTGSAGELFF
TGTGCCAGCGGGACAGGGAGCGCCGGGGAGCTGTTTTTT
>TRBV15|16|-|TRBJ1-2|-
CATSRDLDAGLSGYTF
TGTGCCACCAGCAGAGATCTGGATGCGGGGTTGAGTGGCTACACCTTC
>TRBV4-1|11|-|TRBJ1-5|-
CASGLGQPQHF
TGCGCCAGCGGCTTAGGGCAGCCCCAGCATTTT
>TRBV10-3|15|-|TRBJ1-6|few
CAISESRMVNSPLHF
TGTGCCATCAGTGAGTCACGGATGGTGAATTCACCCCTCCACTTT
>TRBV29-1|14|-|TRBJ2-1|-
CSGGHSGELNEQFF
TGCAGCGGGGGTCATAGCGGTGAACTTAATGAGCAGTTCTTC
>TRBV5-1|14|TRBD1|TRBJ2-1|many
CASSWRQGESEQFF
TGCGCCAGCAGCTGGAGACAGGGTGAAAGTGAGCAGTTCTTC
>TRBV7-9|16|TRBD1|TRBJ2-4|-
CASSRTGGDSKNIQYF
TGTGCCAGCAGCCGCACAGGGGGCGATTCCAAAAACATTCAGTACTTC
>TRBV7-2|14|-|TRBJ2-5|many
CASSLSVGSETQYF
TGTGCCAGCAGCTTATCGGTAGGGTCCGAGACCCAGTACTTC
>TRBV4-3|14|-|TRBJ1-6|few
CASSFGIGNSPLHF
TGCGCCAGCAGCTTTGGGATCGGTAATTCACCCCTCCACTTT
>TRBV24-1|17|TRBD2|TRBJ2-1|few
CATSDLPISGGYNEQFF
TGTGCCACCAGTGATTTGCCAATTAGCGGGGGCTACAATGAGCAGTTCTTC
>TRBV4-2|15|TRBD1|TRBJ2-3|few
CASSQGQGSTDTQYF
TGTGCCAGCAGCCAAGGACAGGGAAGCACAGATACGCAGTATTTT
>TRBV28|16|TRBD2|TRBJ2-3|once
CASSPITGGLTDTQYF
TGTGCCAGCAGTCCTATTACGGGGGGGCTCACAGATACGCAGTATTTT
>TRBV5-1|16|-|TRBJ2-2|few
CASSLGSAGVTGELFF
TGCGCCAGCAGCTTGGGTTCTGCAGGGGTCACCGGGGAGCTGTTTTTT
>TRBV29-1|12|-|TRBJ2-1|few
CSVEESECVQFF
TGCAGCGTTGAAGAGTCCGAATGTGTGCAGTTCTTC
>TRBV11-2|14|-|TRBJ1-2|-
CASGWTDISYGYTF
TGTGCCAGCGGATGGACGGACATATCCTATGGCTACACCTTC
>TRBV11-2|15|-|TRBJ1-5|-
CASSLDLRSNQPQHF
TGTGCCAGCAGCTTAGATCTCCGGAGCAATCAGCCCCAGCATTTT
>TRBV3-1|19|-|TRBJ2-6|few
CASSQDATGFYSGANVLTF
TGTGCCAGCAGCCAAGATGCAACAGGGTTCTACTCTGGGGCCAACGTCCTGACTTTC
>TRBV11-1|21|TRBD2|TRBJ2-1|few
CASSRTRPGLAGPISYNEQFF
TGTGCCAGCAGCCGAACTAGACCGGGACTAGCGGGGCCTATCTCCTACAATGAGCAGTTCTTC
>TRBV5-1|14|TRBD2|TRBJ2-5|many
CASSLGRGGETQYF
TGCGCCAGCAGCCTCGGGCGGGGGGGAGAGACCCAGTACTTC
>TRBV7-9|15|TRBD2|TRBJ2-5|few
CASSLQAGIQETQYF
TGTGCCAGCAGCTTACAAGCGGGGATCCAAGAGACCCAGTACTTC
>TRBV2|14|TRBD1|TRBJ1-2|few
CASSRQGAQGGYTF
TGTGCCAGCAGTCGACAGGGGGCGCAGGGTGGCTACACCTTC
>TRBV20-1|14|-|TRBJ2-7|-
CSARDRLRSYEQYF
TGCAGTGCTAGAGATCGACTACGATCCTACGAGCAGTACTTC
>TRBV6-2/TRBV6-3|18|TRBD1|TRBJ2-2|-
CASSYSIRGPLNTGELFF
TGTGCCAGCAGTTACTCTATCAGGGGGCCCTTGAACACCGGGGAGCTGTTTTTT
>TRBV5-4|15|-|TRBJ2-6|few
CASSLISSGANVLTF
TGTGCCAGCAGCCTCATAAGCTCTGGGGCCAACGTCCTGACTTTC
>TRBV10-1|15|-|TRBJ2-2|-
CASSDGGSNTGELFF
TGCGCCAGCAGTGACGGGGGATCGAACACCGGGGAGCTGTTTTTT